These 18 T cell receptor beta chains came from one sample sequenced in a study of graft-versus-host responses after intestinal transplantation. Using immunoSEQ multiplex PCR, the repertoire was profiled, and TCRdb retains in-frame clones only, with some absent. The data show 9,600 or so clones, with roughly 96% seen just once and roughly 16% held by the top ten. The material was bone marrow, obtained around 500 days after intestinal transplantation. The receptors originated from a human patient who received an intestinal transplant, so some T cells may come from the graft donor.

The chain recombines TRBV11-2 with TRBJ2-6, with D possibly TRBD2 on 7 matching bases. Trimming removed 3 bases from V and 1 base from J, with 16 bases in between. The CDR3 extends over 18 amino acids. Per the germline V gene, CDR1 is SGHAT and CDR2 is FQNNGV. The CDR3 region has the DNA TGTGCCAGCAGCTTTGCGGGGGCGCTTAGGTCTGGGGCCAACGTCCTGACTTTC. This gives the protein CASSFAGALRSGANVLTF.

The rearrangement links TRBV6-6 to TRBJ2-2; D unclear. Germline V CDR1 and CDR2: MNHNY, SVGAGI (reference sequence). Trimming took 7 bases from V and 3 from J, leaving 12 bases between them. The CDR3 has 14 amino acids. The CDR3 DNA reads TGTGCCAGCACAAAGGACGGTTACACCGGGGAGCTGTTTTTT. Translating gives CASTKDGYTGELFF.

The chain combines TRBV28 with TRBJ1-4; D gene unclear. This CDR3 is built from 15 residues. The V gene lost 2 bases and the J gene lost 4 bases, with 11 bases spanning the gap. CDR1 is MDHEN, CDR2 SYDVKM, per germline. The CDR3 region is CASSLGRSYNEKLFF. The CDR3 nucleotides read TGTGCCAGCAGTTTAGGACGGAGCTATAATGAAAAACTGTTTTTT.

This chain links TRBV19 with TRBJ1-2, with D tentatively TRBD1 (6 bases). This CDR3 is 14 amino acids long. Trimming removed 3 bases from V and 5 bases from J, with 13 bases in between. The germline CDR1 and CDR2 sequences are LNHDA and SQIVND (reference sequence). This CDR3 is CASSIVGGGYGYTF. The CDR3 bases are TGTGCCAGTAGTATTGTGGGAGGGGGATATGGCTACACCTTC.

The CDR3 nucleotides read TGTGCCAGCAGCTTATTGGACAGGTGGCAAGAGACCCAGTACTTC. Translation gives CASSLLDRWQETQYF. V is TRBV5-6 and J is TRBJ2-5, with 7 bases identical to TRBD1. The length of the CDR3 is 15 residues. V shed 2 bases, J shed 2 bases, and the junction held 6 bases outside the gene matches. Germline values: CDR1 SGHDT, CDR2 YYEEEE.

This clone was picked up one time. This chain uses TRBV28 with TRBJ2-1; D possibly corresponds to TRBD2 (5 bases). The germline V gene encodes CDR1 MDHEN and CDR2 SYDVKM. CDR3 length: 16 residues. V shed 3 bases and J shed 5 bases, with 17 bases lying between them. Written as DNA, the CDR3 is TGTGCCAGCAGTTTGTGGGCGGGCCTTCATCACAATGAGCAGTTCTTC. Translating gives CASSLWAGLHHNEQFF.

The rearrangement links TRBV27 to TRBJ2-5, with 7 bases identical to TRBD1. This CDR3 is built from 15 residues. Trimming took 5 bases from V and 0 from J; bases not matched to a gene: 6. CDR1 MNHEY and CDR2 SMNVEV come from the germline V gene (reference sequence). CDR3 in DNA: TGTGCCAGCAGTCTCGGGACAGAGTACCAAGAGACCCAGTACTTC. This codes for CASSLGTEYQETQYF.

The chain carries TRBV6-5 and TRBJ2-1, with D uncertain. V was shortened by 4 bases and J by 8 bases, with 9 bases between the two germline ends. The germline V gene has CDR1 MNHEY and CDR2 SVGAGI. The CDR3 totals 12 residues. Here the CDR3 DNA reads TGTGCCAGCAGTTTTGACTTCTATGAGCAGTTCTTC. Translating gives CASSFDFYEQFF.

CDR3 DNA sequence: TGTGCCAGCAGTTCCAGCGGGGCTCTTGCCTACGAGCAGTACTTC. It translates to CASSSSGALAYEQYF. The rearrangement uses TRBV28 and TRBJ2-7; 7 bases map to TRBD2. This CDR3 is built from 15 residues. J was trimmed by 2 bases and V by 4 bases; bases with no gene match: 8. Germline-derived CDR1 and CDR2 are MDHEN and SYDVKM. The complete variable domain, with remaining parts taken from reference TRBV28 and TRBJ2-7, reads DVKVTQSSRYLVKRTGEKVFLECVQDMDHENMFWYRQDPGLGLRLIYFSYDVKMKEKGDIPEGYSVSREKKERFSLILESASTNQTSMYLCASSSSGALAYEQYFGPGTRLTVT.

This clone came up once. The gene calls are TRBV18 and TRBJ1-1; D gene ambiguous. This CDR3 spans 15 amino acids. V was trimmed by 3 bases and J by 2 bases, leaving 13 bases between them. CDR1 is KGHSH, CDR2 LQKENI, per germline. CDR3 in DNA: TGTGCCAGCTCACCTCTGAAGGGAGCTAACACTGAAGCTTTCTTT. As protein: CASSPLKGANTEAFF.

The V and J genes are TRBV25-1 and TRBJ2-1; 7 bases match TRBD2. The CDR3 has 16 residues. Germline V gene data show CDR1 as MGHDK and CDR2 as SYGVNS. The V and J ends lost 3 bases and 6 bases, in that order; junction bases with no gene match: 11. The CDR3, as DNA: TGTGCCAGCAGTGAGTCGGGGGAGGGTTTGCCCAATGAGCAGTTCTTC. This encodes CASSESGEGLPNEQFF.

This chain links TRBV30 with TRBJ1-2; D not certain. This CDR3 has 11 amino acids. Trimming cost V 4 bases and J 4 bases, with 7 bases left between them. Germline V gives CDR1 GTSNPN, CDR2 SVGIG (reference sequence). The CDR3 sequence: CAWTVRYGYTF. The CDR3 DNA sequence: TGTGCCTGGACGGTTCGCTATGGCTACACCTTC. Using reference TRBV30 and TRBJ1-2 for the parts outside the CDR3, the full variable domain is SQTIHQWPATLVQPVGSPLSLECTVEGTSNPNLYWYRQAAGRGLQLLFYSVGIGQISSEVPQNLSASRPQDRQFILSSKKLLLSDSGFYLCAWTVRYGYTFGSGTRLTVV.

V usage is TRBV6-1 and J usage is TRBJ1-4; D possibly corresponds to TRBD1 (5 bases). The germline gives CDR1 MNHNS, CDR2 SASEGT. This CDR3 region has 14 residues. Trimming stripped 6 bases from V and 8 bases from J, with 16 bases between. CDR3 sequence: CASRARGGREKLFF. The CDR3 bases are TGTGCCAGCAGAGCGAGGGGAGGTCGGGAAAAACTGTTTTTT.

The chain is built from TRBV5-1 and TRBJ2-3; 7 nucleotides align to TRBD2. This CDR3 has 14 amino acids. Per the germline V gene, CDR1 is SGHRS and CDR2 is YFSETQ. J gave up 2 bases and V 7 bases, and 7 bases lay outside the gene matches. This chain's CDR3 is CASGREGATDTQYF. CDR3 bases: TGCGCCAGCGGGAGGGAAGGGGCCACAGATACGCAGTATTTT.

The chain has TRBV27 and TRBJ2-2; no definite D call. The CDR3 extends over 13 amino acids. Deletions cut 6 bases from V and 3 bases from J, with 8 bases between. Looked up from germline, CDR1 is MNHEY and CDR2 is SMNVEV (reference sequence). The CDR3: CASRPSHTGELFF. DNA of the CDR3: TGTGCCAGCAGACCTAGTCACACCGGGGAGCTGTTTTTT.

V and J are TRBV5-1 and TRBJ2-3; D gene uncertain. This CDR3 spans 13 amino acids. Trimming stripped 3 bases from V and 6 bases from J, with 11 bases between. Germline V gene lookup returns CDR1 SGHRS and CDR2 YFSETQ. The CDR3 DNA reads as TGCGCCAGCAGCTGGGATCCGGCGGATACGCAGTATTTT. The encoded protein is CASSWDPADTQYF.

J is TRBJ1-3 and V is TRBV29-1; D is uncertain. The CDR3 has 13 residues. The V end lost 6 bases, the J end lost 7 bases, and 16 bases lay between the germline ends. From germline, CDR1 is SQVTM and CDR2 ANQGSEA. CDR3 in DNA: TGCAGCGTACACACGGCTAATCGGAACACCATATATTTT. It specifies CSVHTANRNTIYF.

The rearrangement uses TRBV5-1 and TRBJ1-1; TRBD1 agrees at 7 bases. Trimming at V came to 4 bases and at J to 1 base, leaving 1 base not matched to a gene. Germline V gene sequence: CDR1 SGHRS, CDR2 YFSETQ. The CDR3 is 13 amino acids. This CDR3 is CASSRDRNTEAFF. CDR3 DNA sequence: TGCGCCAGCAGCCGGGACAGGAACACTGAAGCTTTCTTT. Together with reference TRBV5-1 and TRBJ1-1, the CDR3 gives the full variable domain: KAGVTQTPRYLIKTRGQQVTLSCSPISGHRSVSWYQQTPGQGLQFLFEYFSETQRNKGNFPGRFSGRQFSNSRSEMNVSTLELGDSALYLCASSRDRNTEAFFGQGTRLTVV.